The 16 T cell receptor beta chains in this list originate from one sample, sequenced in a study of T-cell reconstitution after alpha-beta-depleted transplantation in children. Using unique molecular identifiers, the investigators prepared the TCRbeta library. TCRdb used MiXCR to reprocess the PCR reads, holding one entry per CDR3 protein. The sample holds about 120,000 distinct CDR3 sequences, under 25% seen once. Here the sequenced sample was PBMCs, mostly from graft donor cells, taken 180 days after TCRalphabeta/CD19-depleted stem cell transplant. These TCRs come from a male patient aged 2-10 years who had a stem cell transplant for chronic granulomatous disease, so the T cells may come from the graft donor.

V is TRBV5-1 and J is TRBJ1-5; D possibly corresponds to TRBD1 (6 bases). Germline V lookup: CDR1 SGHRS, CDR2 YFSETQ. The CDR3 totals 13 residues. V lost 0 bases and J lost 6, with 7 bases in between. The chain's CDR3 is CASSLGGGQPQHF. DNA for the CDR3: TGCGCCAGCAGCTTGGGAGGGGGTCAGCCCCAGCATTTT.

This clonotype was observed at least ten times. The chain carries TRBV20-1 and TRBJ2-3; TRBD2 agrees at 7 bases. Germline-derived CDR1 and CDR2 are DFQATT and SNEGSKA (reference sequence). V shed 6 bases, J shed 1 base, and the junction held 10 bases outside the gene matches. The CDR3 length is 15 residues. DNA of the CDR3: TGCAGTGCCACTACAGCGGGAAAACGCACAGATACGCAGTATTTT. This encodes CSATTAGKRTDTQYF.

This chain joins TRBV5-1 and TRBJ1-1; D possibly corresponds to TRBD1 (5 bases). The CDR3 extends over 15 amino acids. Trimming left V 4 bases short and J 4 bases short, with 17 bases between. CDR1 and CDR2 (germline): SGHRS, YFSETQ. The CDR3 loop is CASSPQQGSGTEAFF. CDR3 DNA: TGCGCCAGCAGCCCCCAGCAGGGTTCAGGCACTGAAGCTTTCTTT.

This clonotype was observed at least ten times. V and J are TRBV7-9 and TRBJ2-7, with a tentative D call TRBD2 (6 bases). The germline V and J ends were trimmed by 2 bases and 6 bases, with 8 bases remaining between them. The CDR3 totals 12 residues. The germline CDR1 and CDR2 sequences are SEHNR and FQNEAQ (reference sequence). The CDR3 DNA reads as TGTGCCAGCAGCTTATTCGGGGGCGAGCAGTACTTC. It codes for CASSLFGGEQYF.

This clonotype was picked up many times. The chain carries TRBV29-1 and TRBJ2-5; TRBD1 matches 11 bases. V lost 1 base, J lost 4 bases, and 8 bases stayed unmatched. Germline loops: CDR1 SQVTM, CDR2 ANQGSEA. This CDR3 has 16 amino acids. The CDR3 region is CSVEGGQGVYGETQYF. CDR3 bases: TGCAGCGTTGAAGGGGGACAGGGGGTGTATGGAGAGACCCAGTACTTC.

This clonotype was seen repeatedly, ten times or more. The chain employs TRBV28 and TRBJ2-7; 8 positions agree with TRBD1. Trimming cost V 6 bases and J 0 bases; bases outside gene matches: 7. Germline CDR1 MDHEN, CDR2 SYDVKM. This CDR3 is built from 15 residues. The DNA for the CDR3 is TGTGCCAGCAGCAAGGGACAGGACAGCTCCTACGAGCAGTACTTC. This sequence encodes CASSKGQDSSYEQYF.

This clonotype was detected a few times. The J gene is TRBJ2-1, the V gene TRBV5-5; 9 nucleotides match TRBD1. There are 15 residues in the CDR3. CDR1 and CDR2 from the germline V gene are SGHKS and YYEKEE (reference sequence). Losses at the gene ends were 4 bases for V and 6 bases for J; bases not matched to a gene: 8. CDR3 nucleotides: TGTGCCAGCAGCACCGGGACAGGGCTATTCAATGAGCAGTTCTTC. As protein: CASSTGTGLFNEQFF.

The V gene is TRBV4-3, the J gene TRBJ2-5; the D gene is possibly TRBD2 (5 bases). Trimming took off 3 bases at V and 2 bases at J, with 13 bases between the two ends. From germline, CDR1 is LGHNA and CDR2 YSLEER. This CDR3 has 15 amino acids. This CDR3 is CASSQGGGRQETQYF. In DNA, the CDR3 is TGCGCCAGCAGCCAGGGTGGAGGAAGACAAGAGACCCAGTACTTC.

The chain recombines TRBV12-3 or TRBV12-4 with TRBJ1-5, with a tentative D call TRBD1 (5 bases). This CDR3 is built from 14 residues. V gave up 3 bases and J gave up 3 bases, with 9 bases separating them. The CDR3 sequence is CASSFRQFNQPQHF. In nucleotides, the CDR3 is TGTGCCAGCAGTTTTAGACAGTTCAATCAGCCCCAGCATTTT.

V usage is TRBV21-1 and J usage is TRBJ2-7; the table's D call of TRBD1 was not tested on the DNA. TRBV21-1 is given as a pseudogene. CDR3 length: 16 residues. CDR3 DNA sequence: TGTGCCAGCGTTATCCTACAGGGGAGGGTTTCCTACGAGCAGTACTTC. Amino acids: CASVILQGRVSYEQYF.

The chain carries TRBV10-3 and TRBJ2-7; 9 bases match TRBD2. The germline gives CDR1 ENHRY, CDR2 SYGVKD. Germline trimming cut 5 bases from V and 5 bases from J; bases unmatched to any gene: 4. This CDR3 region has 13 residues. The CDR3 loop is CAISWLAGHEQYF. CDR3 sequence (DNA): TGTGCCATCAGTTGGCTAGCGGGGCACGAGCAGTACTTC.

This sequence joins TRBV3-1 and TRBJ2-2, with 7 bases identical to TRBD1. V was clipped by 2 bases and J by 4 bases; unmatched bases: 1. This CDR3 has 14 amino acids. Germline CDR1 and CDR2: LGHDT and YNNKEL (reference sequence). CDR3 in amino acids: CASSQSGGTGELFF. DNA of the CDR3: TGTGCCAGCAGCCAATCAGGGGGCACCGGGGAGCTGTTTTTT.

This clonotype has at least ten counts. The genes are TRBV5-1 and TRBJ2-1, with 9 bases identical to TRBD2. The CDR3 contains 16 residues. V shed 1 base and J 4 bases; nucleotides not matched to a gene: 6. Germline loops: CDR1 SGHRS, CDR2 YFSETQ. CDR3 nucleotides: TGCGCCAGCAGCTTGTGGCGGGAGGGCCCATACAATGAGCAGTTCTTC. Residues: CASSLWREGPYNEQFF.

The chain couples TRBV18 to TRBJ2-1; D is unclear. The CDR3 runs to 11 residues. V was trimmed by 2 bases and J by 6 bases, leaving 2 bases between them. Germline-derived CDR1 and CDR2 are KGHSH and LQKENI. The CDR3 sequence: CASSPVNEQFF. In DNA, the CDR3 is TGTGCCAGCTCACCAGTCAATGAGCAGTTCTTC. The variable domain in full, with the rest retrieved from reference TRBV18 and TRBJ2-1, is NAGVMQNPRHLVRRRGQEARLRCSPMKGHSHVYWYRQLPEEGLKFMVYLQKENIIDESGMPKERFSAEFPKEGPSILRIQQVVRGDSAAYFCASSPVNEQFFGPGTRLTVL.

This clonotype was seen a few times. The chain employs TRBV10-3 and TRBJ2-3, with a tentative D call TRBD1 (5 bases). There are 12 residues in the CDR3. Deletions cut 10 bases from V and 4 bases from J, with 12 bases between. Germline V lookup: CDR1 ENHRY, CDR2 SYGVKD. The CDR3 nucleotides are TGTGCCACCCAGGGAATTTCAGATACGCAGTATTTT. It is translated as CATQGISDTQYF.

The CDR3 is CATSLTQGNGNTIYF. As DNA, the CDR3 is TGTGCCACCAGCCTAACACAGGGGAATGGAAACACCATATATTTT. This chain links TRBV15 with TRBJ1-3; the match to TRBD1 covers 7 bases. The germline gives CDR1 LNHNV, CDR2 YYDKDF (reference sequence). The CDR3 sequence is 15 residues long. The ends lost 5 bases at V and 3 bases at J; junction bases unmatched: 7.